These 19 T cell receptor beta chains were sequenced from one sample in a study of blood T cells in healthy people across ages. The second PCR ran about 6 to 11 cycles with a sample-barcoded 5' primer and J-beta primers. TCRdb re-analysed the 5' RACE reads in MiXCR, keeping a single row per CDR3 protein. The sample includes about 1,600,000 distinct CDR3 sequences, roughly 40% of them seen just once. Specimen: blood. All receptors come from a woman aged 18-29 years in good health.

The genes are TRBV12-3 or TRBV12-4 and TRBJ2-1, with 15 bases matching TRBD2. The V gene end was trimmed by 9 bases and the J gene end by 4 bases; junction bases not matched to a gene: 10. This CDR3 has 17 residues. CDR3: CASSLGTSGRLYNEQFF. The CDR3 region has the DNA TGTGCCAGTTCCCTGGGGACTAGCGGGAGGCTTTACAATGAGCAGTTCTTC.

The gene calls are TRBV12-3 or TRBV12-4 and TRBJ1-2; D gene uncertain. This CDR3 region has 15 residues. With 6 bases removed from V and 4 bases from J, the gap between germline ends came to 18 bases. CDR3 DNA sequence: TGTGCCAGCAGCTCGGGTCGGGGATTTAGCTATGGCTACACCTTC. Translated: CASSSGRGFSYGYTF.

V usage is TRBV5-1 and J usage is TRBJ2-3; 15 bases align to TRBD2. Germline lookup yields CDR1 SGHRS and CDR2 YFSETQ. The CDR3 loop spans 19 amino acids. The J segment lost 4 bases and the V segment lost 4 bases, leaving 13 bases of the junction unmatched. This chain's CDR3 is CASSAGTSGRRNGADTQYF. The CDR3 region has the DNA TGCGCCAGCAGCGCGGGGACTAGCGGGAGGCGGAATGGCGCAGATACGCAGTATTTT.

The V gene is TRBV4-1, the J gene TRBJ2-7; 7 bases match TRBD1. This CDR3 region has 14 residues. Losses at the gene ends were 0 bases for V and 3 bases for J; bases not matched to a gene: 2. Germline V gene lookup returns CDR1 MGHRA and CDR2 YSYEKL. The CDR3 DNA reads TGCGCCAGCAGCCAAGACTGGACAGGCTACGAGCAGTACTTC. Translated, it gives CASSQDWTGYEQYF.

The chain recombines TRBV5-1 with TRBJ2-1; D remains unclear. CDR1 is SGHRS, CDR2 YFSETQ, per germline. Trimming removed 1 base at V and 7 bases at J, with 12 bases between. The CDR3 contains 14 residues. The CDR3 loop reads CASSLSPLRNEQFF. The CDR3 DNA reads as TGCGCCAGCAGCTTGTCCCCCTTAAGGAATGAGCAGTTCTTC. Variable domain in full (rest from reference TRBV5-1 and TRBJ2-1): KAGVTQTPRYLIKTRGQQVTLSCSPISGHRSVSWYQQTPGQGLQFLFEYFSETQRNKGNFPGRFSGRQFSNSRSEMNVSTLELGDSALYLCASSLSPLRNEQFFGPGTRLTVL.

The sample holds a few counts of this clonotype. This chain joins TRBV10-3 and TRBJ1-2; D remains unclear. CDR1 and CDR2 from the germline V gene are ENHRY and SYGVKD. This CDR3 has 15 residues. V was trimmed by 3 bases and J by 3 bases, leaving 14 bases between them. The CDR3 region has the DNA TGTGCCATCAGTGACCGAAGTGGTGCGGACTATGGCTACACCTTC. This codes for CAISDRSGADYGYTF.

Worth noting for this clonotype: The junction shows a germline mismatch at one end, possibly a read error. This chain links TRBV7-7 with TRBJ2-3, with no clear D. Germline V gene data show CDR1 as SSHAT and CDR2 as FNYEAQ (reference sequence). This CDR3 comprises 12 residues. The CDR3: CASSPNPHTQYF. The CDR3 bases are TGTGCTAGCAGCCCGAACCCCCACACGCAGTATTTT.

The V and J genes are TRBV5-1 and TRBJ2-5; 9 nucleotides match TRBD1. V trimming: 3 bases; J trimming: 1 base; junction bases outside the gene matches: 16. Germline V gene lookup returns CDR1 SGHRS and CDR2 YFSETQ. The CDR3 contains 19 residues. DNA of the CDR3: TGCGCCAGCAGCTGGAGCCCTCCGGGACAGGGTACCGGCCAAGAGACCCAGTACTTC. Translation: CASSWSPPGQGTGQETQYF.

The J gene is TRBJ2-7, the V gene TRBV15, with TRBD2 matching 7 bases. The CDR3 contains 16 residues. J lost 5 bases, V lost 0 bases, and 10 bases had no gene match. Germline CDR1 reads LNHNV; CDR2 reads YYDKDF (reference sequence). The CDR3 DNA is TGTGCCACCAGCAGAGATAGCACCGGGGGGAGAGACGAGCAGTACTTC. It codes for CATSRDSTGGRDEQYF.

The genes are TRBV3-1 and TRBJ2-1; 7 bases line up with TRBD2. This CDR3 is 16 amino acids long. V gave up 5 bases and J gave up 10 bases; unmatched junction bases: 17. Germline V lookup: CDR1 LGHDT, CDR2 YNNKEL (reference sequence). The CDR3 sequence is CASSSPGLRNAGEQFF. The CDR3 DNA sequence: TGTGCCAGCAGCAGTCCGGGACTACGCAATGCCGGGGAGCAGTTCTTC.

J is TRBJ2-1 and V is TRBV7-3, with D possibly being TRBD2 (6 bases). Looked up from germline, CDR1 is SGHTA and CDR2 is FQGTGA. V was cut by 2 bases and J by 4 bases, with 18 bases left in between. The CDR3 runs 17 residues. The CDR3 loop reads CASSLSWGDPNYNEQFF. As DNA, the CDR3 is TGTGCCAGCAGCTTATCTTGGGGGGACCCTAATTACAATGAGCAGTTCTTC.

This clonotype was observed a few times. This chain links TRBV20-1 with TRBJ2-5; tentatively, D is TRBD2 (6 bases). The CDR3 totals 12 residues. Looked up from germline, CDR1 is DFQATT and CDR2 is SNEGSKA (reference sequence). Trimming shortened V by 6 bases and J by 8 bases, and 16 bases separated the two germline ends. CDR3: CSAAGLLETQYF. The CDR3, as DNA: TGCAGTGCGGCGGGACTCCTCGAAACCCAGTACTTC.

This clonotype was counted between two and nine times. The chain carries TRBV28 and TRBJ1-1, with D hard to call. The V end lost 5 bases, the J end lost 0 bases, and 7 bases lay between the germline ends. Germline CDR1 and CDR2: MDHEN and SYDVKM. The CDR3 extends over 13 amino acids. The CDR3 sequence: CASSSKMNTEAFF. CDR3 in DNA: TGTGCCAGCAGTAGTAAAATGAACACTGAAGCTTTCTTT.

The chain joins TRBV7-8 to TRBJ2-1, with 9 bases fitting TRBD2. The CDR3 length is 18 residues. The germline CDR1 and CDR2 sequences are SGHVS and FQNEAQ. The ends lost 0 bases at V and 7 bases at J; junction bases unmatched: 13. The CDR3 spells CASSLAPTSGLGLNEQFF. The DNA for the CDR3 is TGTGCCAGCAGCTTAGCGCCGACTAGCGGATTAGGTCTGAATGAGCAGTTCTTC.

The rearrangement links TRBV20-1 to TRBJ2-3; D is undetermined. From germline, CDR1 is DFQATT and CDR2 SNEGSKA (reference sequence). The CDR3 sequence is 15 residues long. Trimming shortened V by 6 bases and J by 0 bases, and 16 bases separated the two germline ends. CDR3 sequence reads: CSAEEAWPSTDTQYF. The CDR3 region has the DNA TGCAGTGCCGAAGAAGCGTGGCCTAGCACAGATACGCAGTATTTT.

There are a few counts of this clonotype. The chain carries TRBV12-3 or TRBV12-4 and TRBJ2-4; D uncertain. Trimming shortened V by 0 bases and J by 6 bases, and 9 bases separated the two germline ends. The CDR3 spans 14 residues. CDR3 in amino acids: CASSLAPVTNIQYF. CDR3 nucleotide sequence: TGTGCCAGCAGTTTAGCCCCAGTGACAAACATTCAGTACTTC.

The chain joins TRBV20-1 to TRBJ2-5, with 9 nucleotides matching TRBD2. The germline V gene has CDR1 DFQATT and CDR2 SNEGSKA (reference sequence). The ends lost 3 bases at V and 5 bases at J; junction bases unmatched: 4. There are 13 residues in the CDR3. The chain's CDR3 is CSASIAGAETQYF. DNA of the CDR3: TGCAGTGCTAGTATAGCGGGGGCTGAGACCCAGTACTTC.

The V gene is TRBV9, the J gene TRBJ2-1; weak D call: TRBD2 (5 bases). V was pared by 0 bases and J by 10 bases, with 17 bases between. The germline gives CDR1 SGDLS, CDR2 YYNGEE. This CDR3 region has 15 residues. In DNA, the CDR3 is TGTGCCAGCAGCGTAGTGTCCGGGGTCCCCGGCGAGCAGTTCTTC. It translates to CASSVVSGVPGEQFF.

The gene calls are TRBV27 and TRBJ2-7, with 8 positions matching TRBD1. Per the germline V gene, CDR1 is MNHEY and CDR2 is SMNVEV (reference sequence). J lost 5 bases, V lost 4 bases, and 4 bases had no gene match. The CDR3 contains 13 residues. CDR3 nucleotide sequence: TGTGCCAGCAGTTCGACAGGGGTTAACGAGCAGTACTTC. Protein sequence: CASSSTGVNEQYF.